This T cell receptor beta chain originates from a study of T cells in Graves' hyperthyroidism and ophthalmopathy. Study findings and constraints: Clonotypes that were expanded in thyroid above 0.001 mostly appeared in blood too. The model identified upcoming ophthalmopathy a median around 6 months ahead of onset.

It was uncontrolled infection, other autoimmune disease, pregnancy or lactation that excluded patients. This clonotype has just a few counts. Antigen specificity is unknown. RNA transcripts provided the source from which TCR beta CDR3 regions were amplified. When the TCR CDR3 underwent first-round RT-PCR, the HTBI primer set was used. TCRdb re-called the multiplex PCR reads with MiXCR, one entry per CDR3 protein. In the table there are 500,000 or so distinct CDR3 sequences, more than 15% of which are singletons. Germline-derived CDR1 and CDR2 are MGHRA and YSYEKL. V dropped 0 bases and J dropped 2 bases, with 14 bases sitting between them. CDR3 size: 16 residues.

The rearrangement uses TRBV4-1 and TRBJ2-7; no firm D call. The receptor comes from a woman aged 18-29 years with Graves' ophthalmopathy. Material: blood. The CDR3 sequence: CASSQDIATGPYEQYF. Written as DNA, the CDR3 is TGCGCCAGCAGCCAAGATATCGCTACCGGTCCCTACGAGCAGTACTTC.